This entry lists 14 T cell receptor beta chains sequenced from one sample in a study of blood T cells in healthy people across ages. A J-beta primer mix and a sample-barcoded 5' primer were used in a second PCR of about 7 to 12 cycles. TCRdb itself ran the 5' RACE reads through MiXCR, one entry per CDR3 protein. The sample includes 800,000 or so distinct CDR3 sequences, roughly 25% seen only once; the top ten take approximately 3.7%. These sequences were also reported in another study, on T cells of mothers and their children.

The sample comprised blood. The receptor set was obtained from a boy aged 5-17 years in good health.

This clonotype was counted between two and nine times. In DNA form, the CDR3 reads TGTGCCAGCAGCTTAGCGCCAGCGGATGAGACCCAGTACTTC. Its protein product is CASSLAPADETQYF. This chain links TRBV7-9 with TRBJ2-5, with TRBD2 as a possible D gene (5 bases). The CDR3 spans 14 residues. The ends were cut back, 0 bases at V and 5 bases at J, with 10 bases in the middle. Germline V gives CDR1 SEHNR, CDR2 FQNEAQ (reference sequence).

The CDR3 DNA reads as TGTGCCAGCAGCCCTTCACTTGGGTTGGGGGTTTGGGATGAGCAGTTCTTC. Amino acid sequence: CASSPSLGLGVWDEQFF. The chain carries TRBV3-1 and TRBJ2-5; D is tentatively TRBD1 or TRBD2 (5 bases each). The end of the DNA fits TRBJ2-1 better, so the J call may be wrong. The length of the CDR3 is 17 residues. Per germline, CDR1 LGHDT and CDR2 YNNKEL (reference sequence).

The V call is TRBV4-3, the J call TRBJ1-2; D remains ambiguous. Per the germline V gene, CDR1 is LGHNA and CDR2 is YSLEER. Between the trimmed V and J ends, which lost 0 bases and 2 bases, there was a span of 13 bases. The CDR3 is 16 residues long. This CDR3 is CASSQDRRSSNYGYTF. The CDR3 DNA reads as TGCGCCAGCAGCCAAGATCGAAGGTCCTCGAACTATGGCTACACCTTC.

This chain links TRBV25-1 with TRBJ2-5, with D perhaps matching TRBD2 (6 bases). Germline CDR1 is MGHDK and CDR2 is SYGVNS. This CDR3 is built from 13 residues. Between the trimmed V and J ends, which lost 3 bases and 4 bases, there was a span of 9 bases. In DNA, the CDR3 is TGTGCCAGCAGTGAGTGGGGGGTAGAGACCCAGTACTTC. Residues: CASSEWGVETQYF.

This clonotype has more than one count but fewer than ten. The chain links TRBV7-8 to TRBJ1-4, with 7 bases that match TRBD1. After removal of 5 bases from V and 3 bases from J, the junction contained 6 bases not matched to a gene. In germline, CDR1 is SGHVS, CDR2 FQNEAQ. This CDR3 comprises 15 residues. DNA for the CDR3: TGTGCCAGCAGCCTCTCGGGACAGTCTAATGAAAAACTGTTTTTT. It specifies CASSLSGQSNEKLFF.

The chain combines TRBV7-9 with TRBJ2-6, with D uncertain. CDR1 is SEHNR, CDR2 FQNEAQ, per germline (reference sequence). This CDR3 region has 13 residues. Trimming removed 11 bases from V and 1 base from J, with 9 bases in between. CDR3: CAAAVSGANVLTF. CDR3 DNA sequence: TGTGCCGCCGCGGTGTCTGGGGCCAACGTCCTGACTTTC. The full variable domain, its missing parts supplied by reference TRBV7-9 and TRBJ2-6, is DTGVSQNPRHKITKRGQNVTFRCDPISEHNRLYWYRQTLGQGPEFLTYFQNEAQLEKSRLLSDRFSAERPKGSFSTLEIQRTEQGDSAMYLCAAAVSGANVLTFGAGSRLTVL.

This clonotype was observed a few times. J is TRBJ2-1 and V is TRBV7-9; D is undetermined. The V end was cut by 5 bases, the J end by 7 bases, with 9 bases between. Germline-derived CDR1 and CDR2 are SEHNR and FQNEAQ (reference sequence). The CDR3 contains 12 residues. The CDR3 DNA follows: TGTGCCAGCAGCGCAAACCAAAATGAGCAGTTCTTC. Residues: CASSANQNEQFF.

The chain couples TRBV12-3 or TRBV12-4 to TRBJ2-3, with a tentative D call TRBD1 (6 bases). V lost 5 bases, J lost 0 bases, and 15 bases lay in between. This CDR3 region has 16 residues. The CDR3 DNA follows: TGTGCCAGCAGTCCCGGACAGAAAAGTAGCACAGATACGCAGTATTTT. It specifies CASSPGQKSSTDTQYF.

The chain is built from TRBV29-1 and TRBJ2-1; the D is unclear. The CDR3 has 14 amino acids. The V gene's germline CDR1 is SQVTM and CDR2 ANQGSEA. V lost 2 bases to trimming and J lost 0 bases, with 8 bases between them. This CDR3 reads CSVEPGFSYNEQFF. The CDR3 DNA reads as TGCAGCGTTGAACCGGGTTTCTCCTACAATGAGCAGTTCTTC.

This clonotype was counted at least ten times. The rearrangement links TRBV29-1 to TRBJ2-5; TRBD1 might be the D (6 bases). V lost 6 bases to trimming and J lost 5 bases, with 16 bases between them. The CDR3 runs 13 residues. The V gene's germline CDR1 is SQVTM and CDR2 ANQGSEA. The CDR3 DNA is TGCAGCGTAGGAACAGGGAATTATGAGACCCAGTACTTC. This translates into CSVGTGNYETQYF.

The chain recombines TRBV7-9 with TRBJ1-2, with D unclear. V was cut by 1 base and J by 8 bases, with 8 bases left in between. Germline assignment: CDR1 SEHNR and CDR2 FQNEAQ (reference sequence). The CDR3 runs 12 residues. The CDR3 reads CASSLDVPGYTF. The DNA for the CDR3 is TGTGCCAGCAGCTTAGATGTTCCCGGCTACACCTTC.

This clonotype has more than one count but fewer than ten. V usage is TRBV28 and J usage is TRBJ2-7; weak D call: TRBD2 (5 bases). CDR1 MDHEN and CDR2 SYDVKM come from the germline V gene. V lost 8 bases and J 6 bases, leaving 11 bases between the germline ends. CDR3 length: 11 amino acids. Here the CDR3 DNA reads TGTGCCAGCTTCCACAGCGGCGAGCAGTACTTC. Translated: CASFHSGEQYF.

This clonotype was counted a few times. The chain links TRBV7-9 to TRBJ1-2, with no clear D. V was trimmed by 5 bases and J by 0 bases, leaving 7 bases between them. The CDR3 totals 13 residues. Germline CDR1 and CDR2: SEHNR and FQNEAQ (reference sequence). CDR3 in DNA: TGTGCCAGCAGCCCCCAGGCTAACTATGGCTACACCTTC. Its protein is CASSPQANYGYTF.

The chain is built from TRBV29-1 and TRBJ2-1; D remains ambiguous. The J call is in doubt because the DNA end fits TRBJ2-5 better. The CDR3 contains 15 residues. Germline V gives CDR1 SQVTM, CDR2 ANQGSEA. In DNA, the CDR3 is TGCAGCGTTGAAGGTATTGTAGGACCGCGGGAGACCCAGTACTTC. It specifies CSVEGIVGPRETQYF.